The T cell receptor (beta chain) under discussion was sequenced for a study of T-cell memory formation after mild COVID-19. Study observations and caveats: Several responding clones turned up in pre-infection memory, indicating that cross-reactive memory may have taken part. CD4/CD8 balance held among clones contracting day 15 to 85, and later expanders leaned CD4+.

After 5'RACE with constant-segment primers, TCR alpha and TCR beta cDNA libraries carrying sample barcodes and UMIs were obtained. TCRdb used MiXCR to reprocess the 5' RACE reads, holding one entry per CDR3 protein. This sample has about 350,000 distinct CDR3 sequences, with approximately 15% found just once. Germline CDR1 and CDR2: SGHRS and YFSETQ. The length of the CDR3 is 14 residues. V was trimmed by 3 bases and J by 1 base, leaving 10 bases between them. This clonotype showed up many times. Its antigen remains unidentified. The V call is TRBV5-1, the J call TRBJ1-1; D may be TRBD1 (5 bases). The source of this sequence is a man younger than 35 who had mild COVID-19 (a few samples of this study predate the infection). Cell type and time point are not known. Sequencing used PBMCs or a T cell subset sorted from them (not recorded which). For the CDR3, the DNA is TGCGCCAGCAGCTGGGACGGAGAGAACACTGAAGCTTTCTTT. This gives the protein CASSWDGENTEAFF.